The 15 T cell receptor beta chains in this list originate from one sample, sequenced in a study of blood T cell repertoires in COVID-19. Only in-frame clones appear in the TCRdb table, and some are missing; sequencing was by immunoSEQ multiplex PCR. Here the sample spans about 50,000 clones, 90% to 95% being singletons. Sample: peripheral blood. These receptors originate from a human donor in a cohort sampled during active COVID-19.

The rearrangement links TRBV27 to TRBJ2-1; D is unresolved. V lost 5 bases and J 2 bases, leaving 7 bases between the germline ends. The CDR3 spans 13 residues. Germline CDR1 reads MNHEY; CDR2 reads SMNVEV (reference sequence). CDR3 DNA: TGTGCCAGCAGTCGGAGTGCCTACAATGAGCAGTTCTTC. Translation: CASSRSAYNEQFF.

The J gene is TRBJ1-5, the V gene TRBV2; D is possibly TRBD1 (6 bases). This CDR3 comprises 13 residues. Germline assignment: CDR1 SNHLY and CDR2 FYNNEI. V was clipped by 11 bases and J by 3 bases, with 14 bases between them. CDR3 amino acids: CAGHRVLNQPQHF. The CDR3 nucleotides are TGTGCCGGTCACAGGGTCCTCAATCAGCCCCAGCATTTT.

The CDR3 DNA is TGTGCCAGCAGCCAGACCACTTGGAGCTCCTACGAGCAGTACTTC. Its translation is CASSQTTWSSYEQYF. V is TRBV3-1 (or the pseudogene TRBV3-2) and J is TRBJ2-7; no definite D call. The germline V and J ends were trimmed by 3 bases and 0 bases, with 12 bases remaining between them. The CDR3 is made up of 15 amino acids. Per the germline V gene, CDR1 is LGHDT and CDR2 is YNNKEL (reference sequence).

This chain joins TRBV7-8 and TRBJ1-5; D unclear. The CDR3 is made up of 15 amino acids. With 5 bases removed from V and 7 bases from J, the gap between germline ends came to 18 bases. Germline V gene sequence: CDR1 SGHVS, CDR2 FQNEAQ. Here the CDR3 reads CASSPGAGLSQPQHF. As DNA, the CDR3 is TGTGCCAGCAGCCCGGGAGCTGGACTGAGCCAGCCCCAGCATTTT.

The chain carries TRBV3-1 (or the pseudogene TRBV3-2) and TRBJ2-1, with 15 bases lining up with TRBD2. Germline V gene data show CDR1 as LGHDT and CDR2 as YNNKEL (reference sequence). The CDR3 is 17 residues long. V dropped 4 bases and J dropped 7; count of bases not matched to a gene: 8. The CDR3 reads CASSPWTSGRAANEQFF. The DNA for the CDR3 is TGTGCCAGCAGCCCTTGGACTAGCGGGAGGGCCGCGAATGAGCAGTTCTTC.

The chain is built from TRBV28 and TRBJ2-7; 13 bases agree with TRBD2. Trimming took 6 bases from V and 4 from J; bases not matched to a gene: 6. The CDR3 totals 15 residues. From germline, CDR1 is MDHEN and CDR2 SYDVKM. The DNA for the CDR3 is TGTGCCAGCAGCGACCAACTAGCGGGAGGGTACGAGCAGTACTTC. This translates into CASSDQLAGGYEQYF. The full variable domain, in which reference TRBV28 and TRBJ2-7 provide the parts outside the CDR3, is DVKVTQSSRYLVKRTGEKVFLECVQDMDHENMFWYRQDPGLGLRLIYFSYDVKMKEKGDIPEGYSVSREKKERFSLILESASTNQTSMYLCASSDQLAGGYEQYFGPGTRLTVT.

This clone was found a few times. This chain links TRBV5-8 with TRBJ2-3, with D perhaps matching TRBD2 (6 bases). This CDR3 is 15 amino acids long. Germline V gene lookup returns CDR1 SGHTS and CDR2 YDEGEE. Trimming took 5 bases from V and 7 from J, leaving 20 bases between them. The CDR3 sequence is CASSFGTFSHNTQYF. CDR3 sequence (DNA): TGTGCCAGCAGTTTCGGGACTTTCTCCCATAATACGCAGTATTTT.

V and J are TRBV5-4 and TRBJ2-5; TRBD1 matches at 9 bases. CDR1 and CDR2 from the germline V gene are SGHNT and YYREEE (reference sequence). This CDR3 has 17 residues. Unmatched junction bases numbered 7, after V lost 0 bases and J lost 1 base. The CDR3 DNA is TGTGCCAGCAGCTTGGGGGGACAGGGAGGAATCCAAGAGACCCAGTACTTC. Translated: CASSLGGQGGIQETQYF.

This clone was seen only once. The V call is TRBV11-2, the J call TRBJ2-7; tentatively, D is TRBD1 (6 bases). The V end was cut by 1 base, the J end by 4 bases, with 11 bases between. Looked up from germline, CDR1 is SGHAT and CDR2 is FQNNGV. The CDR3 is 14 residues long. Here the CDR3 reads CASSLATQGYEQYF. As DNA, the CDR3 is TGTGCCAGCAGCTTAGCCACCCAGGGGTACGAGCAGTACTTC.

The rearrangement joins TRBV9 to TRBJ2-1, with D perhaps matching TRBD2 (5 bases). The CDR3 spans 16 residues. V gave up 2 bases and J gave up 7 bases, with 19 bases separating them. Germline V gene data show CDR1 as SGDLS and CDR2 as YYNGEE. CDR3 loop: CASSVGSRALTNEQFF. The CDR3 DNA sequence: TGTGCCAGCAGCGTTGGGTCGAGGGCCTTAACGAATGAGCAGTTCTTC.

V gene TRBV7-8 combines with J gene TRBJ2-7; D may be TRBD1 (6 bases). The CDR3 totals 15 residues. Germline loops: CDR1 SGHVS, CDR2 FQNEAQ. Trimming removed 5 bases at V and 2 bases at J, with 16 bases between. The CDR3 protein is CASSLRNREPYEQYF. The DNA for the CDR3 is TGTGCCAGCAGCCTACGGAACAGGGAACCCTACGAGCAGTACTTC.

This clone has a handful of counts. V gene TRBV2 combines with J gene TRBJ2-7; D perhaps matches TRBD1 (6 bases). Deletions cut 3 bases from V and 3 bases from J, with 12 bases between. The CDR3 is 14 amino acids. Germline V gives CDR1 SNHLY, CDR2 FYNNEI. The CDR3 DNA follows: TGTGCCAGCAGTGATCCTCTAGGGGGCTACGAGCAGTACTTC. Its translation is CASSDPLGGYEQYF.

The gene calls are TRBV28 and TRBJ1-1; D is unclear. CDR1 and CDR2 from the germline V gene are MDHEN and SYDVKM. Trimming removed 11 bases from V and 4 bases from J, with 11 bases in between. The CDR3 spans 11 residues. CDR3 sequence (DNA): TGTGCCCCCGGGGTATGCACTGAAGCTTTCTTT. This translates into CAPGVCTEAFF.

The V call is TRBV28, the J call TRBJ1-5, with 7 bases fitting TRBD1. From germline, CDR1 is MDHEN and CDR2 SYDVKM. V lost 6 bases to trimming and J lost 0 bases; unmatched junction nucleotides: 11. The CDR3 is made up of 17 amino acids. Here the CDR3 DNA reads TGTGCCAGCAGACGGACAGGAAGGGGATATAGCAATCAGCCCCAGCATTTT. Protein product: CASRRTGRGYSNQPQHF.

This clone showed up just once. The rearrangement links TRBV7-8 to TRBJ2-1; TRBD2 matches at 7 bases. Germline V lookup: CDR1 SGHVS, CDR2 FQNEAQ. CDR3 length: 15 residues. After removal of 5 bases from V and 2 bases from J, the junction contained 6 bases not matched to a gene. The CDR3 sequence: CASSPSGAAYNEQFF. CDR3 bases: TGTGCCAGCAGCCCCAGCGGGGCGGCCTACAATGAGCAGTTCTTC.